The clone carrying this TCR beta chain was observed a few times. This sample was included in a study of graft-versus-host responses after intestinal transplantation. Study background: Those transplanted obtained multivisceral, liver-intestinal, or isolated intestinal grafts.

Measured with immunoSEQ multiplex PCR; TCRdb has only the in-frame clones, and not every one. The table shows some 13,000 clones, with around 38% occurring only once. Irradiated, violet-dye-labeled stimulators (roughly 200,000) were plated alongside roughly 200,000 CFSE-labeled responders. The germline CDR1 and CDR2 sequences are LNHDA and SQIVND (reference sequence). Trimming took off 5 bases at V and 4 bases at J, with 14 bases between the two ends. The CDR3 totals 15 residues. The genes are TRBV19 and TRBJ2-2, with D uncertain. Sequencing used alloreactive CD4+ T cells from a mixed lymphocyte reaction culture, obtained before intestinal transplant. Sample subset: CFSE-low proliferating T cells sorted from approximately 6-day pre-transplant mixed lymphocyte reaction (GvH or HvG direction). The sequence derives from a human patient who received an intestinal transplant. CDR3 sequence reads: CASSSLPRGTGELFF. In DNA form, the CDR3 reads TGTGCCAGTAGTTCACTCCCTCGCGGCACCGGGGAGCTGTTTTTT.